These 30 T cell receptor beta chains originate from one sample sequenced in a study of T cell repertoires in cytomegalovirus infection. Their recognized antigens are unknown. MiXCR was run by TCRdb on the reads, yielding one entry per CDR3 protein. The sample holds about 830,000 distinct CDR3 sequences; 32% are singletons and the top ten take roughly 12%. The sequencing here drew on cultured CD8+ T cells from PBMCs, taken from culture after CMV antigen stimulation. The receptors were gathered from a human donor in good health (CMV status not recorded). Some clones in this sample may be carry-over from other donors' samples.

The rearrangement joins TRBV12-3 or TRBV12-4 to TRBJ2-7, with D perhaps TRBD1 (6 bases). The ends were cut back, 5 bases at V and 0 bases at J, with 11 bases in the middle. The CDR3 length is 14 residues. The CDR3 loop is CASSQGRFSYEQYF. CDR3 nucleotides: TGTGCCAGCAGTCAGGGGCGGTTCTCCTACGAGCAGTACTTC.

CDR3 bases: TGTGCCAGCAGCGAGGGGCCTCGGTACGAGCAGTACTTC. Its translation is CASSEGPRYEQYF. The chain has TRBV27 and TRBJ2-7; D may correspond to TRBD1 or TRBD2 (5 bases each). The V and J ends lost 6 bases and 4 bases respectively, with 13 bases between them. The germline V gene has CDR1 MNHEY and CDR2 SMNVEV (reference sequence). This CDR3 has 13 residues.

V usage is TRBV28 and J usage is TRBJ1-2; D remains unclear. V shed 7 bases and J shed 5 bases, with 20 bases lying between them. Per the germline V gene, CDR1 is MDHEN and CDR2 is SYDVKM. The length of the CDR3 is 15 residues. For the CDR3, the DNA is TGTGCCAGCATTCAGTCTAGGGAGTGGATTTATGGCTACACCTTC. It codes for CASIQSREWIYGYTF.

There are many counts of this clonotype. The V and J genes are TRBV7-6 and TRBJ2-3; D is possibly TRBD1 (5 bases). Trimming pared 2 bases from V and 1 base from J, leaving 13 bases between. The CDR3 consists of 16 residues. CDR1 is SGHVS, CDR2 FNYEAQ, per germline. This CDR3 is CASSLRTSGGTDTQYF. DNA for the CDR3: TGTGCCAGCAGCTTAAGGACATCTGGGGGCACAGATACGCAGTATTTT.

This clonotype has a count of ten or more. CDR3 residues: CASSTGQISGNTIYF. The DNA for the CDR3 is TGTGCCAGCAGCACCGGACAGATCTCTGGAAACACCATATATTTT. The rearrangement uses TRBV7-6 and TRBJ1-3; the D gene is possibly TRBD1 (6 bases). Trimming removed 5 bases from V and 0 bases from J, with 11 bases in between. The germline gives CDR1 SGHVS, CDR2 FNYEAQ. The CDR3 sequence is 15 residues long.

This rearrangement joins TRBV7-9 to TRBJ2-3; 11 bases fit TRBD1. Germline V gene lookup returns CDR1 SEHNR and CDR2 FQNEAQ (reference sequence). Trimming removed 6 bases from V and 2 bases from J; junction bases left unmatched: 4. The length of the CDR3 is 15 residues. The CDR3 nucleotides read TGTGCCAGCAGTAAGGACAGGGGGCCCACAGATACGCAGTATTTT. Translated, it gives CASSKDRGPTDTQYF. The variable domain in full, completed from reference TRBV7-9 and TRBJ2-3, reads DTGVSQNPRHKITKRGQNVTFRCDPISEHNRLYWYRQTLGQGPEFLTYFQNEAQLEKSRLLSDRFSAERPKGSFSTLEIQRTEQGDSAMYLCASSKDRGPTDTQYFGPGTRLTVL.

This clonotype was counted a few times. Written as DNA, the CDR3 is TGTGCCAGCAGCTCTACAGGGGCCGAGCAGTACGTC. Protein sequence: CASSSTGAEQYV. The chain recombines TRBV7-2 with TRBJ2-7; 7 bases fit TRBD1. The germline CDR1 and CDR2 sequences are SGHTA and FQGNSA. The CDR3 extends over 12 amino acids. The J segment lost 6 bases and the V segment lost 4 bases, leaving 3 bases of the junction unmatched.

Note on this clonotype: One junction end does not reproduce the germline sequence, and a read error may be involved. This rearrangement joins TRBV7-3 to TRBJ1-5, with D perhaps TRBD1 (6 bases). The CDR3 extends over 15 amino acids. Germline assignment: CDR1 SGHTA and CDR2 FQGTGA. The CDR3 here is CVSSLGGGLTQPQHF. The CDR3 nucleotides read TGTGTCAGCAGCTTAGGGGGGGGCCTGACCCAGCCCCAGCATTTT.

At least ten counts were recorded for this clonotype. The chain recombines TRBV7-2 with TRBJ2-1; 10 bases are shared with TRBD1. Germline assignment: CDR1 SGHTA and CDR2 FQGNSA. The J segment lost 7 bases and the V segment lost 4 bases, leaving 7 bases of the junction unmatched. The length of the CDR3 is 15 residues. CDR3 nucleotides: TGTGCCAGCAGCTACGGACAGGGGGGAGGAAATGAGCAGTTCTTC. Translating it yields CASSYGQGGGNEQFF.

CDR3 amino acids: CSADRTGQSTLRMNTEAFF. For the CDR3, the DNA is TGCAGTGCCGATCGGACAGGGCAAAGCACCTTGAGAATGAACACTGAAGCTTTCTTT. The rearrangement uses TRBV20-1 and TRBJ1-1, with 8 bases identical to TRBD1. The V gene end was trimmed by 6 bases and the J gene end by 0 bases; junction bases not matched to a gene: 21. The CDR3 has 19 amino acids. The germline CDR1 and CDR2 sequences are DFQATT and SNEGSKA (reference sequence).

V is TRBV27 and J is TRBJ2-3; unclear D gene. Germline CDR1 and CDR2: MNHEY and SMNVEV (reference sequence). V lost 1 base, J lost 3 bases, and 11 bases lay in between. The length of the CDR3 is 15 residues. In DNA form, the CDR3 reads TGTGCCAGCAGTTTATTAGGAAGGGCGACAGATACGCAGTATTTT. Translated: CASSLLGRATDTQYF.

With regard to this clonotype: A single base separates this from a much larger clone, so it may be a read error. The J gene is TRBJ2-7, the V gene TRBV7-6; D gene unclear. Trimming cost V 2 bases and J 0 bases, with 11 bases left between them. Germline assignment: CDR1 SGHVS and CDR2 FNYEAQ. This CDR3 contains 15 residues. The CDR3 sequence: CASSLLAIRSYEQYF. CDR3 in DNA: TGTGCCAGCAGCTTACTGGCTATTCGCTCCTACGAGCAGTACTTC.

This clonotype was found many times. The rearrangement uses TRBV6-5 and TRBJ1-6; D might be TRBD1 (6 bases). V dropped 2 bases and J dropped 0 bases, with 11 bases sitting between them. CDR1 and CDR2 from the germline V gene are MNHEY and SVGAGI. The CDR3 length is 17 residues. Here the CDR3 reads CASSYGRGDSYNSPLHF. As DNA, the CDR3 is TGTGCCAGCAGTTACGGGAGGGGGGACTCCTATAATTCACCCCTCCACTTT.

The rearrangement uses TRBV10-3 and TRBJ2-3; 11 bases fit TRBD1. The germline CDR1 and CDR2 sequences are ENHRY and SYGVKD. J gave up 3 bases and V 4 bases, and 3 bases lay outside the gene matches. The CDR3 is 15 residues long. CDR3 residues: CAISGRDRGTDTQYF. The DNA for the CDR3 is TGTGCCATCAGTGGAAGGGACAGGGGGACAGATACGCAGTATTTT.

The chain recombines TRBV7-9 with TRBJ2-4; D unresolved. The CDR3 has 15 amino acids. V lost 1 base to trimming and J lost 1 base, with 8 bases between them. Germline CDR1 reads SEHNR; CDR2 reads FQNEAQ (reference sequence). The CDR3 spells CASSLVGDAKNIQYF. In nucleotides, the CDR3 is TGTGCCAGCAGCTTAGTGGGCGACGCCAAAAACATTCAGTACTTC.

This clonotype was picked up a small number of times. V gene TRBV19 combines with J gene TRBJ1-6; D is possibly TRBD1 (5 bases). The CDR3 contains 15 residues. Trimming stripped 3 bases from V and 10 bases from J, with 16 bases between. Germline-derived CDR1 and CDR2 are LNHDA and SQIVND (reference sequence). The CDR3 DNA reads as TGTGCCAGTAGTATTGGCTGGGGGGGTGGATCACCCCTCCACTTT. Encoded protein: CASSIGWGGGSPLHF.

The chain uses TRBV7-6 and TRBJ2-5; TRBD2 matches at 8 bases. V shed 5 bases, J shed 4 bases, and the junction held 15 bases outside the gene matches. CDR3 length: 17 amino acids. CDR1 is SGHVS, CDR2 FNYEAQ, per germline. The CDR3, as DNA: TGTGCCAGCAGCAGAGAGGGGACTAGTGTTACAGGAGAGACCCAGTACTTC. This gives the protein CASSREGTSVTGETQYF.

V and J are TRBV2 and TRBJ1-2; D gene ambiguous. The germline gives CDR1 SNHLY, CDR2 FYNNEI. Trimming left V 6 bases short and J 8 bases short, with 16 bases between. The length of the CDR3 is 13 residues. DNA of the CDR3: TGTGCCAGCAGCCCTAGTACGGGGAGAGGCTACACCTTC. Residues: CASSPSTGRGYTF. The whole variable domain, filled in from reference TRBV2 and TRBJ1-2, reads EPEVTQTPSHQVTQMGQEVILRCVPISNHLYFYWYRQILGQKVEFLVSFYNNEISEKSEIFDDQFSVERPDGSNFTLKIRSTKLEDSAMYFCASSPSTGRGYTFGSGTRLTVV.

Note on this clonotype: No conserved phenylalanine or tryptophan ends this CDR3, so it is likely a read error. The limits of the CDR3 on the DNA are not certain, so only TCRdb's listed CDR3 is given. J is TRBJ1-2 and V is TRBV7-6. The length of the CDR3 is 8 amino acids, counting both ends. CDR1 and CDR2 (germline): SGHVS, FNYEAQ. CDR3 sequence: CASSSLTL.

Only a few counts were recorded for this clonotype. This CDR3 reads CASSLVVGQPQHF. The CDR3 nucleotides read TGTGCCAGCAGTCTCGTTGTTGGTCAGCCCCAGCATTTT. The chain is built from TRBV12-3 or TRBV12-4 and TRBJ1-5; D uncertain. Trimming took 5 bases from V and 6 from J, leaving 11 bases between them. The CDR3 is made up of 13 amino acids.

The chain joins TRBV11-3 to TRBJ1-5; unclear D gene. Germline CDR1 reads SGHNT; CDR2 reads YENEEA. V was shortened by 7 bases and J by 3 bases, with 13 bases between the two germline ends. There are 14 residues in the CDR3. Here the CDR3 reads CASTPRCYNQPQHF. The CDR3 DNA follows: TGTGCCAGCACCCCAAGGTGTTACAATCAGCCCCAGCATTTT.

This clonotype occurred many times. J is TRBJ2-2 and V is TRBV7-2; D uncertain. The CDR3 contains 14 residues. Germline V CDR1 and CDR2: SGHTA, FQGNSA. Trimming took 5 bases from V and 2 from J, leaving 9 bases between them. The CDR3 region is CASSPWGNTGELFF. The CDR3 DNA reads TGTGCCAGCAGCCCCTGGGGAAACACCGGGGAGCTGTTTTTT.

The chain links TRBV11-3 to TRBJ2-7; 10 positions agree with TRBD1. Germline V gene sequence: CDR1 SGHNT, CDR2 YENEEA. This CDR3 spans 16 amino acids. V lost 1 base and J lost 4; bases outside the gene matches: 7. CDR3 in DNA: TGTGCCAGCAGCTTAGGTCCGGGACAGGGGAGGTACGAGCAGTACTTC. Amino acids: CASSLGPGQGRYEQYF.

V usage is TRBV6-2 or TRBV6-3 and J usage is TRBJ1-5; D gene uncertain. This CDR3 contains 14 residues. Germline CDR1 and CDR2: MNHEY and SVGEGT. The ends were cut back, 2 bases at V and 7 bases at J, with 12 bases in the middle. CDR3 region: CASSYPGINQPQHF. Written as DNA, the CDR3 is TGTGCCAGCAGTTACCCGGGAATAAACCAGCCCCAGCATTTT.

This clonotype was picked up a small number of times. This sequence joins TRBV7-9 and TRBJ2-1; D unresolved. CDR3 length equals 12 residues. CDR1 is SEHNR and CDR2 is FQNEAQ in the germline V gene (reference sequence). Trimming pared 8 bases from V and 5 bases from J, leaving 10 bases between. The CDR3 nucleotides read TGTGCCAGCGGACCTCAACACAATGAGCAGTTCTTC. Amino acids: CASGPQHNEQFF.

Comment on this clonotype: A single base separates this from a much larger clone, so it may be a read error. The CDR3 does not end in the conserved phenylalanine or tryptophan, so this is likely a read error. The chain has TRBV7-8 and TRBJ2-5; D is perhaps TRBD1 (5 bases). V was shortened by 5 bases and J by 2 bases, with 12 bases between the two germline ends. The CDR3 contains 14 residues. The germline gives CDR1 SGHVS, CDR2 FQNEAQ. CDR3: CASSPAREQETQYS. The CDR3 nucleotides are TGTGCCAGCAGCCCCGCCAGGGAACAAGAGACCCAGTACTCC.

The chain is built from TRBV6-2 or TRBV6-3 and TRBJ2-7, with D perhaps being TRBD1 or TRBD2 (5 bases each). This CDR3 spans 14 amino acids. Between the trimmed V and J ends, which lost 2 bases and 5 bases, there was a span of 13 bases. Germline-derived CDR1 and CDR2 are MNHEY and SVGEGT. DNA for the CDR3: TGTGCCAGCAGTTACCCGGGACCTTCCAACGAGCAGTACGTC. Translation: CASSYPGPSNEQYV.

CDR3 nucleotides: TGTGCCAGCAGCGTAGGGGGGGGGTTCTCCCCCTACAATGAGCAGTTCTTC. Amino acids: CASSVGGGFSPYNEQFF. The chain links TRBV9 to TRBJ2-1, with 7 nucleotides matching TRBD2. Germline V gene lookup returns CDR1 SGDLS and CDR2 YYNGEE. The CDR3 length is 17 residues. The trim removed 0 bases at V and 2 bases at J, leaving 8 bases unmatched.

The V call is TRBV4-1, the J call TRBJ2-3; D may be TRBD1 or TRBD2 (5 bases each). The germline V gene encodes CDR1 MGHRA and CDR2 YSYEKL. The CDR3 has 18 amino acids. Trimming removed 0 bases at V and 1 base at J, with 17 bases between. CDR3 loop: CASSQEGRDLSRTDTQYF. CDR3 nucleotide sequence: TGCGCCAGCAGCCAAGAAGGCCGGGACCTCAGCCGCACAGATACGCAGTATTTT.

This clonotype appeared a few times. This rearrangement joins TRBV6-5 to TRBJ2-7, with a tentative D call TRBD2 (5 bases). Germline V gene data show CDR1 as MNHEY and CDR2 as SVGAGI. V dropped 0 bases and J dropped 6 bases, with 9 bases sitting between them. The CDR3 has 13 amino acids. CDR3 nucleotide sequence: TGTGCCAGCAGTTACTCAATCGGGGTCGAGCAGTACTTC. Translating gives CASSYSIGVEQYF.